This T cell receptor (beta chain) was recorded in a study of T cells after posttransplantation cyclophosphamide. This CDR3 comprises 14 residues. V lost 9 bases to trimming and J lost 9 bases; unmatched junction nucleotides: 12. Per the germline V gene, CDR1 is MDHEN and CDR2 is SYDVKM. Broader study findings: Recipient CMV seropositivity and CMV reactivation strongly tracked TRB clonality. Blood and skin or GI T cell repertoires showed limited TRB overlap. Donor CD8+ memory clones often dominated recipient blood repertoires at later times.

Turning to this clone: Its antigen is not known.

TCRdb's table, derived via immunoSEQ multiplex PCR, lists solely in-frame clones and lacks some. The repertoire has just over 15,000 clones, more than 70% of them found once; the top ten carry around 5%. Controls had myeloablative marrow grafts with methotrexate and calcineurin inhibitor, sampled at 1 year. This receptor was taken from a male patient aged 18-30 years who received an allogeneic stem cell transplant from a related donor, was CMV-positive, and had no GVHD. Some T cells may possibly be graft donor cells. The material sequenced was PBMCs, taken more than 350 days after allogeneic stem cell transplant with calcineurin inhibitor and methotrexate. The gene calls are TRBV28 and TRBJ2-1; 9 positions agree with TRBD2. The CDR3 nucleotides read TGTGCCAGTTGGGGGCTAGCGGGATTAAGTGAGCAGTTCTTC. Its protein is CASWGLAGLSEQFF.